These T cell receptor beta chains were read from a single sample in a study of shared clonotypes between healthy human individuals. Some clones are missing from TCRdb's copy, which holds only in-frame ones; the method was immunoSEQ multiplex PCR. The table lists 2.3 million or so clones, approximately 93% of them singletons, with around 0.4% in the top ten. The sequenced sample consisted of naive CD4+ T cells from PBMCs. These receptors all come from a man younger than 30 in good health. Some clones in this sample may be carry-over from other donors' samples. The CDR3 runs from the conserved cysteine through the conserved F or W. Fields, in order: CDR3 protein, CDR3 DNA, V gene, D gene, clone size, J gene. D genes are given only for firm matches. Part of the rows lack a size; the others show once, few, many or a class for expanded clones.

cdr3_aa: CASSFPYDREGGYTF
cdr3_nt: TGTGCCAGCAGCTTCCCATATGACAGGGAGGGCGGCTACACCTTC
v_call: TRBV7-2
d_call: TRBD1
clone_size: .
j_call: TRBJ1-2

cdr3_aa: CASSRVSSGNTIYF
cdr3_nt: TGTGCCAGCAGCCGAGTCAGCTCTGGAAACACCATATATTTT
v_call: TRBV9
d_call: .
clone_size: .
j_call: TRBJ1-3

cdr3_aa: CASSDFSYEQYF
cdr3_nt: TGTGCCAGCAGTGATTTTAGCTACGAGCAGTACTTC
v_call: TRBV7-6
d_call: .
clone_size: .
j_call: TRBJ2-7

cdr3_aa: CASSLVRGNTF
cdr3_nt: TGTGCCAGCAGCTTAGTCAGGGGGAACACCTTC
v_call: TRBV7-7
d_call: TRBD1
clone_size: .
j_call: TRBJ1-2

cdr3_aa: CASSPPGTSENIQYF
cdr3_nt: TGTGCCAGCTCACCACCGGGGACTAGCGAAAACATTCAGTACTTC
v_call: TRBV18
d_call: TRBD2
clone_size: .
j_call: TRBJ2-4

cdr3_aa: CASSNPGARTEAFF
cdr3_nt: TGTGCCAGCAGCAATCCAGGGGCGCGCACTGAAGCTTTCTTT
v_call: TRBV7-2
d_call: .
clone_size: .
j_call: TRBJ1-1

cdr3_aa: CAIRRGYGYTF
cdr3_nt: TGTGCCATCAGGCGCGGCTATGGCTACACCTTC
v_call: TRBV10-3
d_call: .
clone_size: .
j_call: TRBJ1-2

cdr3_aa: CASSQVWSSPNTGELFF
cdr3_nt: TGCGCCAGCAGCCAAGTCTGGAGCAGCCCGAACACCGGGGAGCTGTTTTTT
v_call: TRBV4-1
d_call: .
clone_size: .
j_call: TRBJ2-2

cdr3_aa: CASSGTAAGEQFF
cdr3_nt: TGTGCCAGCAGCGGGACTGCAGCGGGTGAGCAGTTCTTC
v_call: TRBV5-4
d_call: .
clone_size: .
j_call: TRBJ2-1

cdr3_aa: CASSLSGPREGNTIYF
cdr3_nt: TGCGCCAGCAGCTTATCCGGGCCTAGAGAAGGAAACACCATATATTTT
v_call: TRBV5-1
d_call: .
clone_size: .
j_call: TRBJ1-3

cdr3_aa: CASSKKREYYNEQFF
cdr3_nt: TGTGCCAGCAGCAAGAAGCGGGAGTATTACAATGAGCAGTTCTTC
v_call: TRBV7-8
d_call: TRBD2
clone_size: once
j_call: TRBJ2-1

cdr3_aa: CASSGGQVGEQYF
cdr3_nt: TGTGCCAGCAGCGGCGGACAGGTTGGGGAGCAGTACTTC
v_call: TRBV9
d_call: TRBD1
clone_size: .
j_call: TRBJ2-7

cdr3_aa: CAISESGLGYTF
cdr3_nt: TGTGCCATCAGTGAGTCAGGGTTGGGCTACACCTTC
v_call: TRBV10-3
d_call: .
clone_size: .
j_call: TRBJ1-2

cdr3_aa: CASRVGGGGWFF
cdr3_nt: TGTGCCAGCAGGGTCGGAGGGGGAGGGTGGTTCTTC
v_call: TRBV28
d_call: .
clone_size: .
j_call: TRBJ2-1

cdr3_aa: CASRFVNGNGYTF
cdr3_nt: TGTGCCAGCAGATTCGTTAATGGGAATGGCTACACCTTC
v_call: TRBV2
d_call: .
clone_size: .
j_call: TRBJ1-2

cdr3_aa: CASSLKVGTEAFF
cdr3_nt: TGTGCCAGCAGCCTCAAAGTGGGCACTGAAGCTTTCTTT
v_call: TRBV7-6
d_call: .
clone_size: few
j_call: TRBJ1-1

cdr3_aa: CASSVLQGADYEQYF
cdr3_nt: TGCGCCAGCAGCGTCTTACAGGGGGCGGACTACGAGCAGTACTTC
v_call: TRBV5-1
d_call: TRBD1
clone_size: .
j_call: TRBJ2-7

cdr3_aa: CASSHRTGVETQYF
cdr3_nt: TGTGCCAGCAGCCACAGGACAGGGGTGGAGACCCAGTACTTC
v_call: TRBV6-6
d_call: TRBD1
clone_size: .
j_call: TRBJ2-5

cdr3_aa: CASSQDPHSGYGYTF
cdr3_nt: TGTGCCAGCAGCCAAGATCCCCATTCGGGGTATGGCTACACCTTC
v_call: TRBV14
d_call: .
clone_size: .
j_call: TRBJ1-2

cdr3_aa: CASSARPAGEQYF
cdr3_nt: TGTGCCAGCAGTGCTAGACCCGCGGGGGAGCAGTACTTC
v_call: TRBV2
d_call: .
clone_size: .
j_call: TRBJ2-7

cdr3_aa: CASSPPGQNYGYTF
cdr3_nt: TGTGCCAGCAGCCCTCCCGGACAGAACTATGGCTACACCTTC
v_call: TRBV4-2
d_call: .
clone_size: .
j_call: TRBJ1-2

cdr3_aa: CASLIRAGAGEQYF
cdr3_nt: TGTGCCAGCCTTATTAGAGCGGGAGCGGGCGAGCAGTACTTC
v_call: TRBV2
d_call: TRBD2
clone_size: once
j_call: TRBJ2-7

cdr3_aa: CASSSPGVGYNEQFF
cdr3_nt: TGTGCCAGCAGTTCCCCGGGAGTTGGTTACAATGAGCAGTTCTTC
v_call: TRBV27
d_call: .
clone_size: .
j_call: TRBJ2-1

cdr3_aa: CASSLDGGSNQPQHF
cdr3_nt: TGCGCCAGCAGCCTGGATGGGGGGAGCAATCAGCCCCAGCATTTT
v_call: TRBV5-1
d_call: .
clone_size: once
j_call: TRBJ1-5

cdr3_aa: CASSQDQRGYYGYTF
cdr3_nt: TGTGCCAGCAGCCAAGATCAAAGGGGTTACTATGGCTACACCTTC
v_call: TRBV4-2
d_call: .
clone_size: .
j_call: TRBJ1-2

cdr3_aa: CASSSNGLAGGPNTQYF
cdr3_nt: TGTGCCAGCAGCTCCAATGGGCTAGCGGGAGGGCCGAATACGCAGTATTTT
v_call: TRBV7-8
d_call: TRBD2
clone_size: once
j_call: TRBJ2-3

cdr3_aa: CASSIWSGRADEQYF
cdr3_nt: TGTGCCAGTAGTATTTGGAGCGGGAGGGCCGATGAGCAGTACTTC
v_call: TRBV19
d_call: TRBD2
clone_size: .
j_call: TRBJ2-7

cdr3_aa: CASSFSQGQGPYF
cdr3_nt: TGTGCCAGCAGCTTTAGCCAGGGGCAGGGCCCGTACTTC
v_call: TRBV5-6
d_call: .
clone_size: .
j_call: TRBJ2-4

cdr3_aa: CASSAQGFHTDTQYF
cdr3_nt: TGTGCCAGCAGCGCTCAAGGGTTCCACACAGATACGCAGTATTTT
v_call: TRBV2
d_call: .
clone_size: .
j_call: TRBJ2-3

cdr3_aa: CASKFGGPRAEAFF
cdr3_nt: TGTGCCAGCAAGTTCGGGGGCCCCCGAGCTGAAGCTTTCTTT
v_call: TRBV28
d_call: .
clone_size: .
j_call: TRBJ1-1

cdr3_aa: CASSLEGPAAWGGYTF
cdr3_nt: TGCGCCAGCAGCTTGGAGGGGCCTGCTGCCTGGGGCGGCTACACCTTC
v_call: TRBV5-1
d_call: .
clone_size: .
j_call: TRBJ1-2

cdr3_aa: CATQQGANPFYNEQYF
cdr3_nt: TGTGCCACACAACAGGGGGCAAACCCCTTTTACAACGAGCAGTACTTC
v_call: TRBV19
d_call: TRBD1
clone_size: .
j_call: TRBJ2-7

cdr3_aa: CASSFGGRGDTQYF
cdr3_nt: TGCGCCAGCAGCTTTGGGGGGCGTGGAGATACGCAGTATTTT
v_call: TRBV5-1
d_call: .
clone_size: .
j_call: TRBJ2-3

cdr3_aa: CASGPWSRAGELFF
cdr3_nt: TGTGCCAGCGGGCCCTGGAGCCGTGCCGGGGAGCTGTTTTTT
v_call: TRBV28
d_call: .
clone_size: .
j_call: TRBJ2-2

cdr3_aa: CASSPPPGGRTGELFF
cdr3_nt: TGTGCCAGCTCACCACCGCCAGGGGGCAGGACCGGGGAGCTGTTTTTT
v_call: TRBV18
d_call: TRBD1
clone_size: few
j_call: TRBJ2-2

cdr3_aa: CASSTGTGKGGTEAFF
cdr3_nt: TGTGCCAGCAGTACCGGGACAGGCAAAGGGGGGACTGAAGCTTTCTTT
v_call: TRBV28
d_call: TRBD1
clone_size: .
j_call: TRBJ1-1

cdr3_aa: CASSEDGAGPEAFF
cdr3_nt: TGTGCCAGCAGTGAAGATGGTGCCGGCCCTGAAGCTTTCTTT
v_call: TRBV2
d_call: .
clone_size: .
j_call: TRBJ1-1

cdr3_aa: CASSLGGIIAYNEQFF
cdr3_nt: TGTGCCAGCAGCTTAGGTGGGATAATAGCCTACAATGAGCAGTTCTTC
v_call: TRBV11-2
d_call: .
clone_size: .
j_call: TRBJ2-1

cdr3_aa: CASSPVDRVGEQYF
cdr3_nt: TGTGCCAGCAGCCCAGTGGACAGGGTCGGTGAGCAGTACTTC
v_call: TRBV11-2
d_call: TRBD1
clone_size: .
j_call: TRBJ2-7

cdr3_aa: CASRPGTEAFF
cdr3_nt: TGTGCCAGCAGGCCTGGCACTGAAGCTTTCTTT
v_call: TRBV2
d_call: .
clone_size: .
j_call: TRBJ1-1

cdr3_aa: CASSLSGSYEQYF
cdr3_nt: TGTGCCAGCAGCCTTAGTGGCTCCTACGAGCAGTACTTC
v_call: TRBV11-2
d_call: .
clone_size: .
j_call: TRBJ2-7

cdr3_aa: CASSKQGWEQYF
cdr3_nt: TGTGCCAGTAGTAAACAGGGATGGGAGCAGTACTTC
v_call: TRBV19
d_call: .
clone_size: .
j_call: TRBJ2-7

cdr3_aa: CASSVGIGQNTYEQYF
cdr3_nt: TGTGCCAGCAGCGTCGGCATAGGACAGAACACCTACGAGCAGTACTTC
v_call: TRBV9
d_call: .
clone_size: .
j_call: TRBJ2-7

cdr3_aa: CASSPPGGSGNTIYF
cdr3_nt: TGTGCCAGCTCACCACCGGGAGGGTCTGGAAACACCATATATTTT
v_call: TRBV18
d_call: .
clone_size: .
j_call: TRBJ1-3

cdr3_aa: CAWRLGQGNTEAFF
cdr3_nt: TGTGCCTGGAGACTTGGTCAGGGAAACACTGAAGCTTTCTTT
v_call: TRBV30
d_call: .
clone_size: .
j_call: TRBJ1-1

cdr3_aa: CASSPPDYKNIQYF
cdr3_nt: TGTGCCAGCAGCCCTCCGGACTACAAAAACATTCAGTACTTC
v_call: TRBV28
d_call: .
clone_size: .
j_call: TRBJ2-4

cdr3_aa: CAWSPNSYQPQHF
cdr3_nt: TGTGCCTGGAGTCCCAACAGTTATCAGCCCCAGCATTTT
v_call: TRBV30
d_call: .
clone_size: few
j_call: TRBJ1-5

cdr3_aa: CASSADRTTNEKLFF
cdr3_nt: TGTGCCAGCAGTGCCGACCGCACAACTAATGAAAAACTGTTTTTT
v_call: TRBV2
d_call: .
clone_size: once
j_call: TRBJ1-4

cdr3_aa: CSGRMNTEAFF
cdr3_nt: TGCAGTGGGCGCATGAACACTGAAGCTTTCTTT
v_call: TRBV20-1
d_call: .
clone_size: .
j_call: TRBJ1-1

cdr3_aa: CATSGDSYNEQFF
cdr3_nt: TGTGCCACGAGTGGGGACTCCTACAATGAGCAGTTCTTC
v_call: TRBV18
d_call: .
clone_size: .
j_call: TRBJ2-1

cdr3_aa: CASSEYGTEETQYF
cdr3_nt: TGTGCCAGCAGTGAATATGGGACGGAAGAGACCCAGTACTTC
v_call: TRBV25-1
d_call: .
clone_size: .
j_call: TRBJ2-5

cdr3_aa: CASSLSPAIAYNEQFF
cdr3_nt: TGTGCCAGCAGCCTTTCACCGGCCATCGCCTACAATGAGCAGTTCTTC
v_call: TRBV5-4
d_call: .
clone_size: .
j_call: TRBJ2-1

cdr3_aa: CASSGGGEAFF
cdr3_nt: TGTGCCAGCAGCGGGGGCGGTGAAGCTTTCTTT
v_call: TRBV7-3
d_call: .
clone_size: .
j_call: TRBJ1-1

cdr3_aa: CASSLESGQSSGNTIYF
cdr3_nt: TGCGCCAGCAGCTTGGAATCGGGACAGTCCTCTGGAAACACCATATATTTT
v_call: TRBV5-1
d_call: TRBD1
clone_size: .
j_call: TRBJ1-3

cdr3_aa: CASSSKLAVSAFF
cdr3_nt: TGTGCCAGCAGCTCCAAGCTCGCCGTGAGCGCTTTCTTT
v_call: TRBV11-2
d_call: .
clone_size: .
j_call: TRBJ1-1